This paragraph covers one T cell receptor beta chain sequence. Its antigen is as yet unknown. The V gene lost 1 base and the J gene lost 4 bases, with 10 bases spanning the gap. Germline CDR1 and CDR2: SGHVS and FQNEAQ. This CDR3 comprises 14 residues. The entry originates in a study of T cells in narcolepsy. In the study overall: Donors had narcolepsy type 1 or type 2, or were healthy controls. General observations from the study: Healthy controls reportedly lacked the autoreactive clonotypes serially found in patients' blood. No autoreactive T cell clone sequences appeared in some memory CD4+ repertoires. Comparing one patient's CSF and blood CD4+ clonotypes highlighted HCRT- and TRIB2-specific autoreactive clonotypes.

Here immunoSEQ multiplex PCR was the method, and the copy in TCRdb shows in-frame clones only, minus some. The sample lists around 30,000 clones, 83% occurring once. This receptor was taken from a human donor with narcolepsy. V gene TRBV7-8 combines with J gene TRBJ1-1, with a possible D match to TRBD1 (5 bases). Sequences were obtained from CD45RA- memory CD4+ T cells from PBMCs. CDR3: CASSLEGIFTEAFF. CDR3 sequence (DNA): TGTGCCAGCAGCTTAGAGGGGATATTCACTGAAGCTTTCTTT.